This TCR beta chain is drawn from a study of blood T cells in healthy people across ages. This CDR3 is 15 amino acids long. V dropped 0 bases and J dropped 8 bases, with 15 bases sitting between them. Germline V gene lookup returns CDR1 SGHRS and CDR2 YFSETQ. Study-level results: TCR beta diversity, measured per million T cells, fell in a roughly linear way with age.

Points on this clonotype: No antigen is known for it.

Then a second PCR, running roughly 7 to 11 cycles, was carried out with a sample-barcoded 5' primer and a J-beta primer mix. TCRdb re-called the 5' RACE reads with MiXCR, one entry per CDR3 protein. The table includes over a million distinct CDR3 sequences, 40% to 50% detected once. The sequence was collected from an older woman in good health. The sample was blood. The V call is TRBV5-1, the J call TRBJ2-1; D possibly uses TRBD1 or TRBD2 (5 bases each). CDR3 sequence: CASSLDQGLRDEQFF. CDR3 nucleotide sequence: TGCGCCAGCAGCTTGGATCAGGGTCTGAGGGATGAGCAGTTCTTC.